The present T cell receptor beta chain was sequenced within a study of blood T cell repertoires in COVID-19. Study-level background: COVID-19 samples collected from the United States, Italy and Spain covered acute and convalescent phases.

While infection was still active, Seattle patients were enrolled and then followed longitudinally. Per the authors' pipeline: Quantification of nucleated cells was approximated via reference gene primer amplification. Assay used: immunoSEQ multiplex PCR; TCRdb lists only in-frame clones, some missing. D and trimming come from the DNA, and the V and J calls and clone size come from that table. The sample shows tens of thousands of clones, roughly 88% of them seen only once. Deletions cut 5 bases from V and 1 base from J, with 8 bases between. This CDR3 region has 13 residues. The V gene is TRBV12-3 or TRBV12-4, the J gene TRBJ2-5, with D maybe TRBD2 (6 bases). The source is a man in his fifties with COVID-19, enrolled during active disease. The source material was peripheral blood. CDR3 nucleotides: TGTGCCAGCAGTCAGACTAGCCAAGAGACCCAGTACTTC. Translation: CASSQTSQETQYF.